Given below is one T cell receptor beta chain in context. Its antigen is as yet unknown. The germline and genes are mouse ones. The read ends 1 residue shy of where the CDR3 ends; the end is completed using the germline J gene. The data are from a study of tissue T cells after allogeneic stem cell transplantation. Study-wide results and caveats: Anatomically similar tissues had similar TCR repertoires within each patient.

Germline values: CDR1 GFQATS, CDR2 STVNSAI. The CDR3 is 15 residues long. V shed 0 bases, J shed 2 bases, and the junction held 2 bases outside the gene matches. Survey-depth TCRbeta CDR3 sequencing reported V/J genes and productive frequencies. TCRdb keeps only in-frame clones here, not all; method: immunoSEQ multiplex PCR. The sample carries 4,900 or so clones, around 50% recorded once. Time point noted: mouse harvest day 7 after allogeneic transplant. Mouse grafts combined 10^7 T-cell-depleted bone marrow cells with 10^6 splenic CD5+ T cells. This chain connects TRBV20 to TRBJ2-4; 10 positions match TRBD2. This clonotype was sampled from a female BALB/c mouse given C57BL/6 T cells with graft-versus-host disease after an allogeneic hematopoietic cell transplant. Sequenced sample: gut tissue. CDR3 DNA (partial): TGTGGTGCTAGGGACTGGGGGGGCGCTCAAAACACCTTGTAC. This encodes CGARDWGGAQNTLY. The CDR3, in full, reads CGARDWGGAQNTLYF. Full variable domain (remainder filled in from reference TRBV20 and TRBJ2-4): GALVYQYPRRTICKSGTSMRMECQAVGFQATSVAWYRQSPQKTFELIALSTVNSAIKYEQNFTQEKFPISHPNLSFSSMTVLNAYLEDRGLYLCGARDWGGAQNTLYFGAGTRLSVL.